The next 19 T cell receptor beta chains were all read from a single sample in a study of CD8+ T cells in alopecia areata. cDNA reverse transcribed from extracted RNA served as the sequencing template. Data came from immunoSEQ multiplex PCR; TCRdb stores just in-frame clones and leaves some out. The repertoire consists of 200,000 to 300,000 clones, none detected only once. On the basis of CD4, CD8alpha, NKG2D, NKG2ACE and other markers, pooled cutaneous lymph node cells were sorted. Sequences were obtained from CD4+ T cells sorted from a lymph node. These receptors came from a C3H/HeJ mouse with alopecia areata. These mice share the MHC haplotype H2-k.

About this clone itself: Gene names are mouse gene names. The sequenced fragment ends 4 residues before the CDR3 boundary, so the rest is inferred from the germline J gene. The chain joins TRBV13-3 to TRBJ2-2; TRBD2 matches 8 bases. Germline V lookup: CDR1 NNHDY, CDR2 SYVADS. The CDR3 has 15 residues. V was clipped by 5 bases and J by 4 bases; unmatched bases: 7. The CDR3 loop reads CASSPLGGVTGQLYF. CDR3 DNA (partial): TGTGCCAGCAGCCCTCTGGGGGGAGTCACCGGG.

This clone was counted between two and nine times. Any gene name here is a mouse gene name. The DNA ends 4 residues before the CDR3 does, and the rest of the CDR3 is filled in from the germline J gene. This sample includes further DNA sequences coding for the same CDR3. The chain uses TRBV1 and TRBJ2-5; 7 positions agree with TRBD2. Trimming took 3 bases from V and 3 from J; bases not matched to a gene: 3. Germline V gene data show CDR1 as NSQYPW and CDR2 as LRSPGD (reference sequence). CDR3 size: 14 residues. Incomplete CDR3 DNA: TGCACCTGCAGTGCTCCGGGACTGCAAGAC. Amino acid sequence: CTCSAPGLQD. In full, the CDR3 reads CTCSAPGLQDTQYF.

For this clone: Mouse names are used for the genes. Sequencing ends 4 residues short of the CDR3 end; the germline J gene provides the rest. The chain employs TRBV1 and TRBJ2-2, with D perhaps TRBD1 (5 bases). Trimming cost V 0 bases and J 4 bases, with 12 bases left between them. The CDR3 length is 16 residues. The germline CDR1 and CDR2 sequences are NSQYPW and LRSPGD (reference sequence). The CDR3 is CTCSADGRGGTGQLYF. The sequenced CDR3 bases are TGCACCTGCAGTGCAGATGGGAGGGGAGGCACCGGG.

Comment on this clone: Any gene name here is a mouse gene name. The read gets to within 4 residues of the CDR3 end, and the germline J gene fills in the rest. Other DNA sequences within the sample encode an identical CDR3. V gene TRBV31 combines with J gene TRBJ2-7; TRBD2 matches 13 bases. Looked up from germline, CDR1 is GKSSPN and CDR2 is SITVG. This CDR3 spans 14 amino acids. The CDR3 loop reads CAWSLGTGGDEQYF. Partial CDR3 DNA: TGTGCCTGGAGTCTCGGGACTGGGGGGGAT. Full variable domain (missing parts from reference TRBV31 and TRBJ2-7): AQTIHQWPVAEIKAVGSPLSLGCTIKGKSSPNLYWYWQATGGTLQQLFYSITVGQVESVVQLNLSASRPKDDQFILSTEKLLLSHSGFYLCAWSLGTGGDEQYFGPGTRLTVL.

On this clone itself: The gene symbols are mouse symbols. The read is 3 residues too short to cover the CDR3 end, so that end is filled in from the germline J gene. The chain employs TRBV13-1 and TRBJ1-6, with 9 bases aligning to TRBD1. TRBJ1-6 is sorted into the ORF group, with uncertain function. The CDR3 has 15 amino acids. The trim removed 2 bases at V and 9 bases at J, leaving 6 bases unmatched. Germline V gene lookup returns CDR1 NSHNY and CDR2 SYGAGN. Incomplete CDR3 DNA: TGTGCCAGCAGTGAGACCGGGACAGGGCGTTCGCCC. Translation gives CASSETGTGRSP. The full CDR3 protein is CASSETGTGRSPLYF.

In this sample, this clone turned up a few times. Gene names denote mouse genes. The CDR3 goes on 4 residues after the read ends, and that part is filled in from the germline J gene. The chain employs TRBV5 and TRBJ1-1, with TRBD1 identical over 7 bases. V shed 3 bases, J shed 0 bases, and the junction held 7 bases outside the gene matches. CDR1 and CDR2 from the germline V gene are LGHNA and YNLKQL (reference sequence). The CDR3 totals 16 residues. The CDR3: CASSQPGQNANTEVFF. The covered CDR3 bases are TGTGCCAGCAGCCAGCCGGGACAGAATGCAAACACA.

Comments on this clone: The genes and germline here are from mouse. Read coverage stops 4 residues before the CDR3 terminus; the germline J gene supplies the remainder. The chain has TRBV17 and TRBJ2-5; D might be TRBD1 (5 bases). Germline V CDR1 and CDR2: MNHDT, YYDKIL. The CDR3 has 14 residues. The part of the CDR3 DNA that was read is TGTGCTAGCAGTAGAGACAGGGTACGCGAC. Its protein product is CASSRDRVRD. The full CDR3 protein is CASSRDRVRDTQYF.

This clone was observed a handful of times. Mouse gene names and germline throughout. CDR3 sequence: CASNRDRSAETLYF. The sequenced CDR3 bases are TGTGCCAGCAACCGGGACAGGAGTGCAGAA. The gene calls are TRBV19 and TRBJ2-3; 8 nucleotides align to TRBD1. Read coverage stops 4 residues before the CDR3 terminus; the germline J gene supplies the remainder. The CDR3 spans 14 residues. The V and J ends lost 6 bases and 0 bases, in that order; junction bases with no gene match: 3. Germline CDR1 FNHDT, CDR2 SITEND (reference sequence).

This clone was observed a handful of times. Gene names denote mouse genes. The read ends 4 residues shy of where the CDR3 ends; the end is completed using the germline J gene. V usage is TRBV13-3 and J usage is TRBJ1-2; unclear D gene. CDR1 and CDR2 (germline): NNHDY, SYVADS. CDR3 length equals 13 residues. The germline V and J ends were trimmed by 0 bases and 2 bases, with 5 bases remaining between them. CDR3 DNA, as far as it was read: TGTGCCAGCAGTGATGAACAGAACTCC. Translation gives CASSDEQNS. The whole CDR3 sequence reads CASSDEQNSDYTF.

Worth noting for this clone: Gene names denote mouse genes. The missing CDR3 end, 4 residues past where the read stops, is filled in from the germline J gene. This sequence joins TRBV13-1 and TRBJ1-1, with a possible D match to TRBD1 (5 bases). Trimming left V 2 bases short and J 1 base short, with 9 bases between. Per germline, CDR1 NSHNY and CDR2 SYGAGN. CDR3 length: 14 residues. CDR3 DNA (partial): TGTGCCAGCAGTGACCAGGGTAGAAACACA. This gives the protein CASSDQGRNT. The CDR3 in its entirety is CASSDQGRNTEVFF.

This clone was seen a handful of times. Germline and genes: mouse. Read sequence stops 4 residues before the CDR3 end, and the germline J gene provides the missing end. Other nucleotide sequences from this sample produce the same CDR3. This chain links TRBV13-3 with TRBJ2-2, with a possible D match to TRBD1 (6 bases). Germline V lookup: CDR1 NNHDY, CDR2 SYVADS. The germline V and J ends were trimmed by 5 bases and 1 base, with 6 bases remaining between them. This CDR3 spans 13 amino acids. CDR3 region: CASRQGNTGQLYF. The CDR3 bases that were read are TGTGCCAGCAGACAGGGAAACACCGGG.

Comment on this clone: Gene names and germline refer to mouse. The sequenced fragment ends 4 residues before the CDR3 boundary, so the rest is inferred from the germline J gene. The rearrangement uses TRBV5 and TRBJ2-7; D ambiguous. Looked up from germline, CDR1 is LGHNA and CDR2 is YNLKQL (reference sequence). The CDR3 is made up of 12 amino acids. V dropped 0 bases and J dropped 3 bases, with 3 bases sitting between them. The CDR3 loop is CASSQDYYEQYF. Incomplete CDR3 DNA: TGTGCCAGCAGCCAAGACTACTAT.

In regard to this clone: Gene names refer to mouse genes. The read halts 4 residues ahead of the CDR3 end, with the missing end drawn from the germline J gene. The identical CDR3 is also encoded by other nucleotide sequences in the sample. The chain carries TRBV13-3 and TRBJ2-1; 8 positions match TRBD2. The CDR3 totals 16 residues. Germline values: CDR1 NNHDY, CDR2 SYVADS. V shed 2 bases, J shed 1 base, and the junction held 5 bases outside the gene matches. CDR3 DNA (partial): TGTGCCAGCAGTGACCGGTGGGGGGGGAACTATGCT. Its protein product is CASSDRWGGNYA. The CDR3 in full is CASSDRWGGNYAEQFF.

In its sample, this clone was seen a few times. Gene names are the mouse ones. The observed sequence ends 4 residues before the CDR3 terminus, with the missing tail filled in from the germline J gene. V and J are TRBV13-2 and TRBJ1-2; 7 positions match TRBD1. Germline-derived CDR1 and CDR2 are NNHNN and SYGAGS (reference sequence). Trimming removed 2 bases from V and 0 bases from J; junction bases left unmatched: 4. This CDR3 contains 15 residues. The CDR3 loop is CASGERQGPNSDYTF. The sequenced part of the CDR3 DNA is TGTGCCAGCGGTGAACGACAGGGTCCAAACTCC.

As for this clone: Genes and germline come from the mouse. The CDR3 end is not reached by the read, which stops 4 residues before it; the germline J gene fills it in. J is TRBJ1-2 and V is TRBV13-3; maybe TRBD1 (5 bases). Germline CDR1 and CDR2: NNHDY and SYVADS. This CDR3 region has 12 residues. Partial CDR3 DNA: TGTGCCAGCAGTGCCCAGGGAGCC. Residues: CASSAQGA. The CDR3 reads in full as CASSAQGADYTF.

This clone was observed a few times. The gene symbols are mouse symbols. The CDR3 end is not reached by the read, which stops 4 residues before it; the germline J gene fills it in. The chain joins TRBV5 to TRBJ2-5; D perhaps matches TRBD1 (5 bases). CDR3 size: 14 residues. CDR1 LGHNA and CDR2 YNLKQL come from the germline V gene (reference sequence). CDR3: CASSPARAGDTQYF. The CDR3 bases that were read are TGTGCCAGCAGCCCAGCCAGGGCCGGGGAC.

In its sample, this clone was seen a few times. Gene names and germline refer to mouse. Coverage ceases 4 residues before the CDR3 finishes, and the germline J gene fills in the end. The same CDR3 arises from other DNA sequences in this sample as well. This rearrangement joins TRBV31 to TRBJ2-1; tentatively, D is TRBD2 (5 bases). The CDR3 is made up of 14 amino acids. Trimming removed 0 bases from V and 0 bases from J, with 6 bases in between. Germline lookup yields CDR1 GKSSPN and CDR2 SITVG. CDR3 DNA (partial): TGTGCCTGGAGTCTCCTGGGTAACTATGCT. Protein: CAWSLLGNYA. The complete CDR3 protein is CAWSLLGNYAEQFF. Using reference TRBV31 and TRBJ2-1 for the parts outside the CDR3, the full variable domain is AQTIHQWPVAEIKAVGSPLSLGCTIKGKSSPNLYWYWQATGGTLQQLFYSITVGQVESVVQLNLSASRPKDDQFILSTEKLLLSHSGFYLCAWSLLGNYAEQFFGPGTRLTVL.

This clone showed up just a few times. Gene names and germline refer to mouse. The CDR3 end is not reached by the read, which stops 4 residues before it; the germline J gene fills it in. The chain joins TRBV5 to TRBJ1-1; TRBD1 aligns across 7 bases. This CDR3 contains 12 residues. Germline CDR1 and CDR2: LGHNA and YNLKQL (reference sequence). CDR3 in amino acids: CASSLRDREVFF. The sequenced part of the CDR3 DNA is TGTGCCAGCAGCCTCCGGGACAGA.

For this clone: Mouse germline and gene names are used. The sequence runs out 4 residues before the end of the CDR3; the remainder is reconstructed from the germline J gene. Other nucleotide sequences in the sample specify the same CDR3. The chain joins TRBV14 to TRBJ2-3; 12 bases match TRBD2. Germline assignment: CDR1 SGHDT and CDR2 FRDEAV. Trimming removed 4 bases from V and 0 bases from J; junction bases left unmatched: 3. This CDR3 comprises 16 residues. The sequenced CDR3 bases are TGTGCCAGCAGTCCGGGACTGGGGGGTAGTGCAGAA. Translation gives CASSPGLGGSAE. The CDR3 as a whole reads CASSPGLGGSAETLYF.